The 5 T cell receptor beta chains below come from one sample, sequenced in a study of blood T cell repertoires in COVID-19. Method: immunoSEQ multiplex PCR; TCRdb's copy keeps in-frame clones and lacks some. Here the sample spans under 250,000 clones, under 90% being singletons. What was sequenced was PBMCs or T cells enriched from blood (not recorded which). The origin of the receptors is a woman aged 30 to 39 with acute COVID-19.

The rearrangement uses TRBV3-1 (or the pseudogene TRBV3-2) and TRBJ1-6; the D gene is possibly TRBD1 (5 bases). The CDR3 has 14 residues. Trimming left V 4 bases short and J 7 bases short, with 11 bases between. Per germline, CDR1 LGHDT and CDR2 YNNKEL (reference sequence). CDR3 amino acids: CASSPAHRNSPLHF. The CDR3 coding sequence is TGTGCCAGCAGCCCCGCGCACAGGAATTCACCCCTCCACTTT.

The chain joins TRBV27 to TRBJ1-1; no clear D gene. The length of the CDR3 is 13 residues. V was trimmed by 4 bases and J by 0 bases, leaving 6 bases between them. CDR1 is MNHEY and CDR2 is SMNVEV in the germline V gene (reference sequence). The DNA of the CDR3 is TGTGCCAGCAGTTCCTATCTGAACACTGAAGCTTTCTTT. It specifies CASSSYLNTEAFF.

This chain links TRBV11-1 with TRBJ2-7, with 7 bases aligning to TRBD2. CDR1 SGHAT and CDR2 FQDESV come from the germline V gene (reference sequence). The length of the CDR3 is 11 residues. The V segment lost 4 bases and the J segment 13 bases; nucleotides outside the gene matches: 7. The CDR3 region has the DNA TGTGCCAGCAGCTCCCGGGAGGCTACTTACTTC. This translates into CASSSREATYF.

This rearrangement joins TRBV27 to TRBJ1-5; 11 bases are a match to TRBD1. The junction had 4 bases not matched to a gene; V was cut back by 3 bases and J by 6 bases. The CDR3 spans 15 residues. Germline values: CDR1 MNHEY, CDR2 SMNVEV (reference sequence). The CDR3: CASSLDRGLGQPQHF. CDR3 bases: TGTGCCAGCAGTTTGGACAGGGGGCTAGGTCAGCCCCAGCATTTT.

The chain combines TRBV4-3 with TRBJ1-5; D ambiguous. Trimming took off 0 bases at V and 3 bases at J, with 9 bases between the two ends. The CDR3 covers 15 residues. Per the germline V gene, CDR1 is LGHNA and CDR2 is YSLEER. DNA for the CDR3: TGCGCCAGCAGCCAAGATGGTCAGTACAATCAGCCCCAGCATTTT. Translated: CASSQDGQYNQPQHF.